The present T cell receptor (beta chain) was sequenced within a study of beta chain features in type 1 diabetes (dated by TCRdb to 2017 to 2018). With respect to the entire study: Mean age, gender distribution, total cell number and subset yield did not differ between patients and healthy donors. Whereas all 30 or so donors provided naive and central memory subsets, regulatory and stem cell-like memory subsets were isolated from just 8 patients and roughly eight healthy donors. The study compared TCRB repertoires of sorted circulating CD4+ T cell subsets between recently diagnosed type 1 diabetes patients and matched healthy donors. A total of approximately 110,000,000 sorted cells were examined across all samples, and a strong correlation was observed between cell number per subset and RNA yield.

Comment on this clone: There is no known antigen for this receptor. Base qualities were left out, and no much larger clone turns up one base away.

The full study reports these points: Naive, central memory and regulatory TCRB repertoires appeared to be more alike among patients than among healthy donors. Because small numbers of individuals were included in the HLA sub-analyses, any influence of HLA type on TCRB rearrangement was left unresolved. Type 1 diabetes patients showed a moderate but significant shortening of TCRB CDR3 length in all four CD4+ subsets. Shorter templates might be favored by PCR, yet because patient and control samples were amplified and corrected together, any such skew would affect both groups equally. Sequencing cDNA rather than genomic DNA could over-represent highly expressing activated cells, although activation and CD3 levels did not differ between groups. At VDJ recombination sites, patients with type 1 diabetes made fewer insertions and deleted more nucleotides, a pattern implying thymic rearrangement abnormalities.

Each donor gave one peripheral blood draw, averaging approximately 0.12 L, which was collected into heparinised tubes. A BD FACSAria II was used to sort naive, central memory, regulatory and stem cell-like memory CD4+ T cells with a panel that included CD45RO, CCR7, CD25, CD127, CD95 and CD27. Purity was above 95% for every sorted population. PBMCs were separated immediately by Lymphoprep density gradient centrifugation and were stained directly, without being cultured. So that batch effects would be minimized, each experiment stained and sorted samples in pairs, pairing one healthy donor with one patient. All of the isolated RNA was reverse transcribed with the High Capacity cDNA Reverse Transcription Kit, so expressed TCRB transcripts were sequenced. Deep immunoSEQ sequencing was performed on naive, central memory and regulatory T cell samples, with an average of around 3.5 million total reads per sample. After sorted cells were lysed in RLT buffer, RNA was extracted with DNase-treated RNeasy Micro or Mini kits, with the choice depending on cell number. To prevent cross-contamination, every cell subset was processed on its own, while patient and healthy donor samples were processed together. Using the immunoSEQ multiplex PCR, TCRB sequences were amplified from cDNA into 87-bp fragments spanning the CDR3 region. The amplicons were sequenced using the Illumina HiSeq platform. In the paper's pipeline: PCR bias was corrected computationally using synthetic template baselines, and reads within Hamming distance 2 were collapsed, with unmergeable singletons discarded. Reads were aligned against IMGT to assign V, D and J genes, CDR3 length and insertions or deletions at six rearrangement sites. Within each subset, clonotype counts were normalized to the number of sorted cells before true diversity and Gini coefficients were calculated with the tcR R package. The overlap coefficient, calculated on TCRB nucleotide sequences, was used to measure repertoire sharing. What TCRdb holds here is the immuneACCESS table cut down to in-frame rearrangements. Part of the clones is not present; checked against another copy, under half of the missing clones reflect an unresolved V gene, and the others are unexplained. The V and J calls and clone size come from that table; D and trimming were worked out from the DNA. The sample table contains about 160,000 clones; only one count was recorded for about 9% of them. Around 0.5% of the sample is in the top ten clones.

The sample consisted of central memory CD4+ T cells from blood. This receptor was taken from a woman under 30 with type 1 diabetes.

The CDR3 has the sequence CASSFRQGQEQYF. The nucleotides are TGTGCCAGCAGCTTCCGACAGGGCCAGGAGCAGTACTTC. The rearranged chain carries TRBV7-2 and TRBJ2-7; the central 7 bases match TRBD1. Trimming removed 3 bases from V and 7 bases from J; the gene matches leave 6 bases unexplained. The CDR3 measures 13 amino acids from cysteine to phenylalanine. Just CDR3 DNA is preserved here, 39 bases in frame from base 1. CDR1 and CDR2 are read off the germline V gene as SGHTA and FQGNSA.